These 21 T cell receptor beta chains originate from one sample sequenced in a study of OX40 agonist ivuxolimab in advanced cancers. Profiled with immunoSEQ multiplex PCR; TCRdb holds only in-frame clones, not every one. The table lists approximately 100,000 clones, 90% of them singletons. Source: CD4+ or CD8+ T cells sorted from blood, taken in a trial of the OX40 agonist ivuxolimab. These receptors were collected from an adult with an advanced solid tumor such as melanoma, head and neck, liver or kidney cancer.

The chain links TRBV10-3 to TRBJ1-2, with a weak D call TRBD1 (6 bases). V dropped 3 bases and J dropped 0 bases, with 17 bases sitting between them. From germline, CDR1 is ENHRY and CDR2 SYGVKD. This CDR3 spans 17 amino acids. In nucleotides, the CDR3 is TGTGCCATCAGTGATAGGGGGTCAGGGCGATCTAACTATGGCTACACCTTC. This gives the protein CAISDRGSGRSNYGYTF.

This clone was seen a handful of times. The rearrangement links TRBV7-2 to TRBJ2-7; D is uncertain. Germline V gives CDR1 SGHTA, CDR2 FQGNSA. Between the trimmed V and J ends, which lost 1 base and 2 bases, there was a span of 9 bases. The CDR3 has 14 residues. The CDR3, as DNA: TGTGCCAGCAGCTTAGATAGATCTGCCTACGAGCAGTACTTC. Translation: CASSLDRSAYEQYF.

V gene TRBV15 combines with J gene TRBJ1-2; no firm D call. This CDR3 is built from 13 residues. V lost 0 bases and J lost 4, with 6 bases in between. Germline V gene lookup returns CDR1 LNHNV and CDR2 YYDKDF (reference sequence). The CDR3 region is CATSRDRAYGYTF. The CDR3 region has the DNA TGTGCCACCAGCAGAGATCGTGCCTATGGCTACACCTTC.

The V and J genes are TRBV7-2 and TRBJ2-3; 8 bases map to TRBD2. Germline V gives CDR1 SGHTA, CDR2 FQGNSA. Unmatched junction bases numbered 4, after V lost 3 bases and J lost 5 bases. This CDR3 has 14 residues. Here the CDR3 DNA reads TGTGCCAGCAGCTTGGGACTAGGTGGAGATACGCAGTATTTT. Translating gives CASSLGLGGDTQYF.

This clone was seen just once. V usage is TRBV18 and J usage is TRBJ2-5; no clear D. The germline V and J ends were trimmed by 0 bases and 1 base, with 3 bases remaining between them. The germline V gene has CDR1 KGHSH and CDR2 LQKENI. This CDR3 has 13 amino acids. CDR3 DNA: TGTGCCAGCTCACCACCTGGCCAAGAGACCCAGTACTTC. It codes for CASSPPGQETQYF.

The V and J genes are TRBV5-8 and TRBJ2-7; tentatively, D is TRBD2 (5 bases). V lost 4 bases, J lost 7 bases, and 6 bases lay in between. CDR1 is SGHTS and CDR2 is YDEGEE in the germline V gene. This CDR3 is built from 10 residues. CDR3 sequence reads: CASSRREQYF. The CDR3 DNA reads as TGTGCCAGCAGCAGGAGGGAGCAGTACTTC.

The chain links TRBV9 to TRBJ2-3, with unresolved D. The germline V gene encodes CDR1 SGDLS and CDR2 YYNGEE. V shed 0 bases and J shed 5 bases, with 10 bases lying between them. This CDR3 is built from 14 residues. CDR3 bases: TGTGCCAGCAGCGTAGGTGTTAGTTTAGATACGCAGTATTTT. It encodes CASSVGVSLDTQYF.

CDR3 DNA: TGTGCCTGGAACCCTCGGACAGGGGTGGGTGGCTACACCTTC. Encoded protein: CAWNPRTGVGGYTF. The chain couples TRBV30 to TRBJ1-2; 9 nucleotides agree with TRBD1. The CDR3 is made up of 14 amino acids. V lost 4 bases and J lost 7; bases outside the gene matches: 10. Per germline, CDR1 GTSNPN and CDR2 SVGIG (reference sequence).

The chain joins TRBV11-2 to TRBJ2-1; weak D call: TRBD2 (5 bases). V was pared by 5 bases and J by 4 bases, with 9 bases between. This CDR3 has 13 amino acids. Germline lookup yields CDR1 SGHAT and CDR2 FQNNGV. The DNA of the CDR3 is TGTGCCAGCAGCCCGGGGAATTACAATGAGCAGTTCTTC. It is translated as CASSPGNYNEQFF.

CDR3 in amino acids: CASSSPLAGGPYEQFF. CDR3 coding DNA: TGTGCCAGCAGTTCGCCCTTAGCGGGGGGGCCCTATGAGCAGTTCTTC. The chain carries TRBV6-5 and TRBJ2-1; 11 bases map to TRBD2. The ends lost 4 bases at V and 8 bases at J; junction bases unmatched: 10. Germline V gene lookup returns CDR1 MNHEY and CDR2 SVGAGI. There are 16 residues in the CDR3.

This chain uses TRBV18 with TRBJ2-1; 13 nucleotides align to TRBD2. Germline values: CDR1 KGHSH, CDR2 LQKENI. V shed 3 bases and J 0 bases; nucleotides not matched to a gene: 2. The CDR3 contains 17 residues. The CDR3 protein is CASSPRTSGSSYNEQFF. CDR3 nucleotides: TGTGCCAGCTCACCCCGGACTAGCGGGAGCTCCTACAATGAGCAGTTCTTC.

This clone was seen once. CDR3 sequence reads: CASSAQPGQVAGELFF. CDR3 coding DNA: TGCGCCAGCAGCGCGCAGCCGGGACAAGTTGCCGGGGAGCTGTTTTTT. The chain recombines TRBV5-1 with TRBJ2-2; D perhaps matches TRBD1 (6 bases). This CDR3 region has 16 residues. Germline loops: CDR1 SGHRS, CDR2 YFSETQ. V was trimmed by 4 bases and J by 6 bases, leaving 19 bases between them.

The chain recombines TRBV28 with TRBJ1-6; D gene ambiguous. The V gene's germline CDR1 is MDHEN and CDR2 SYDVKM. V was pared by 5 bases and J by 10 bases, with 15 bases between. The CDR3 is made up of 14 amino acids. CDR3 amino acids: CASSLGGGYSPLHF. In DNA, the CDR3 is TGTGCCAGCAGTCTCGGAGGAGGGTACTCACCCCTCCACTTT. The full variable domain, in which reference TRBV28 and TRBJ1-6 provide the parts outside the CDR3, is DVKVTQSSRYLVKRTGEKVFLECVQDMDHENMFWYRQDPGLGLRLIYFSYDVKMKEKGDIPEGYSVSREKKERFSLILESASTNQTSMYLCASSLGGGYSPLHFGNGTRLTVT.

The genes are TRBV4-3 and TRBJ1-2; TRBD1 matches 10 bases. With 2 bases clipped from V and 3 bases from J, the junction kept 6 bases outside the gene matches. The CDR3 consists of 16 residues. CDR1 and CDR2 from the germline V gene are LGHNA and YSLEER. For the CDR3, the DNA is TGCGCCAGCAGCCAACTTTACGGGACAGGGGACTATGGCTACACCTTC. Translation: CASSQLYGTGDYGYTF.

The chain links TRBV5-1 to TRBJ1-1, with no clear D. V lost 2 bases to trimming and J lost 11 bases, with 10 bases between them. CDR1 and CDR2 (germline): SGHRS, YFSETQ. CDR3 size: 11 residues. CDR3 amino acids: CASSLLGRAFF. The CDR3 DNA reads TGCGCCAGCAGCTTACTGGGTAGGGCTTTCTTT. The full variable domain, rest sourced from reference TRBV5-1 and TRBJ1-1, is KAGVTQTPRYLIKTRGQQVTLSCSPISGHRSVSWYQQTPGQGLQFLFEYFSETQRNKGNFPGRFSGRQFSNSRSEMNVSTLELGDSALYLCASSLLGRAFFGQGTRLTVV.

The chain recombines TRBV5-6 with TRBJ1-1; 7 nucleotides agree with TRBD1. The germline gives CDR1 SGHDT, CDR2 YYEEEE. V lost 0 bases, J lost 5 bases, and 7 bases stayed unmatched. The CDR3 covers 15 residues. CDR3 nucleotide sequence: TGTGCCAGCAGCTTGGTGGACAGGAGGTGGACTGAAGCTTTCTTT. Translation gives CASSLVDRRWTEAFF.

The gene calls are TRBV18 and TRBJ1-3, with 9 bases lining up with TRBD1. This CDR3 has 17 residues. Germline assignment: CDR1 KGHSH and CDR2 LQKENI. After removal of 2 bases from V and 2 bases from J, the junction contained 7 bases not matched to a gene. The DNA of the CDR3 is TGTGCCAGCTCACCATCGGACAGGGGAGCAACTGGAAACACCATATATTTT. Amino acids: CASSPSDRGATGNTIYF.

The genes are TRBV5-6 and TRBJ1-4; D gene uncertain. The CDR3 totals 16 residues. Trimming stripped 0 bases from V and 0 bases from J, with 9 bases between. The V gene's germline CDR1 is SGHDT and CDR2 YYEEEE. The CDR3 DNA is TGTGCCAGCAGCTTGGGGCCTGGAACAACTAATGAAAAACTGTTTTTT. It codes for CASSLGPGTTNEKLFF.

The J gene is TRBJ2-7, the V gene TRBV28; D remains unclear. The germline CDR1 and CDR2 sequences are MDHEN and SYDVKM. The V end was cut by 6 bases, the J end by 6 bases, with 18 bases between. The CDR3 totals 14 residues. The CDR3 DNA is TGTGCCAGCAGCCCTGGGCCCCCATTTGGCGAGCAGTACTTC. Amino acids: CASSPGPPFGEQYF. The variable domain in full, completed from reference TRBV28 and TRBJ2-7, reads DVKVTQSSRYLVKRTGEKVFLECVQDMDHENMFWYRQDPGLGLRLIYFSYDVKMKEKGDIPEGYSVSREKKERFSLILESASTNQTSMYLCASSPGPPFGEQYFGPGTRLTVT.

The V and J genes are TRBV7-9 and TRBJ1-2; TRBD1 agrees at 8 bases. This CDR3 is built from 15 residues. Looked up from germline, CDR1 is SEHNR and CDR2 is FQNEAQ (reference sequence). Germline trimming cut 3 bases from V and 1 base from J; bases unmatched to any gene: 4. CDR3 amino acids: CASSLDRVLNYGYTF. CDR3 in DNA: TGTGCCAGCAGCTTGGACAGGGTCCTTAACTATGGCTACACCTTC. The full variable domain, in which reference TRBV7-9 and TRBJ1-2 provide the parts outside the CDR3, is DTGVSQNPRHKITKRGQNVTFRCDPISEHNRLYWYRQTLGQGPEFLTYFQNEAQLEKSRLLSDRFSAERPKGSFSTLEIQRTEQGDSAMYLCASSLDRVLNYGYTFGSGTRLTVV.

The CDR3 DNA follows: TGTGCCAGCAGCTTAGGGTGGCGGGGGGCCGATGAGCAGTTCTTC. Translated: CASSLGWRGADEQFF. The rearrangement links TRBV7-2 to TRBJ2-1, with 8 bases identical to TRBD2. This CDR3 region has 15 residues. Per the germline V gene, CDR1 is SGHTA and CDR2 is FQGNSA. V was clipped by 1 base and J by 8 bases; unmatched bases: 7. Complete variable domain (other parts from reference TRBV7-2 and TRBJ2-1): GAGVSQSPSNKVTEKGKDVELRCDPISGHTALYWYRQSLGQGLEFLIYFQGNSAPDKSGLPSDRFSAERTGGSVSTLTIQRTQQEDSAVYLCASSLGWRGADEQFFGPGTRLTVL.